These 4 T cell receptor beta chains originate from one sample sequenced in a study of blood T cell repertoires in COVID-19. Measured with immunoSEQ multiplex PCR; TCRdb has only the in-frame clones, and not every one. The profile shows some 130,000 clones, around 80% of them singletons. Sequencing was performed on PBMCs or T cells enriched from blood (not recorded which). All receptors derive from a woman between 50 and 59 years old who had recovered from COVID-19.

The chain couples TRBV4-1 to TRBJ2-3, with a tentative D call TRBD1 (5 bases). The germline V gene encodes CDR1 MGHRA and CDR2 YSYEKL. V lost 2 bases, J lost 3 bases, and 6 bases lay in between. This CDR3 spans 13 amino acids. DNA of the CDR3: TGCGCCAGCAGCCAACAGGGAACAGATACGCAGTATTTT. It translates to CASSQQGTDTQYF.

The genes are TRBV11-2 and TRBJ1-2; D not resolved. From germline, CDR1 is SGHAT and CDR2 FQNNGV. This CDR3 is 15 amino acids long. Trimming cost V 5 bases and J 2 bases, with 15 bases left between them. The CDR3 bases are TGTGCCAGCAGCCCCGGTGCAGGCCCGAACTATGGCTACACCTTC. Its translation is CASSPGAGPNYGYTF.

The chain links TRBV7-3 to TRBJ2-3, with 14 bases lining up with TRBD2. Per germline, CDR1 SGHTA and CDR2 FQGTGA. The CDR3 consists of 18 residues. Germline trimming cut 5 bases from V and 0 bases from J; bases unmatched to any gene: 7. CDR3 sequence reads: CASSPTGLAGGSTDTQYF. The CDR3 region has the DNA TGTGCCAGCAGCCCCACCGGACTAGCGGGGGGAAGCACAGATACGCAGTATTTT.

This chain links TRBV11-2 with TRBJ2-5, with D possibly matching TRBD1 (6 bases). This CDR3 is 16 amino acids long. Trimming removed 5 bases at V and 1 base at J, with 17 bases between. CDR1 SGHAT and CDR2 FQNNGV come from the germline V gene. The CDR3 DNA is TGTGCCAGCAGCCAATCACAGGGACGGGGCCAAGAGACCCAGTACTTC. Protein product: CASSQSQGRGQETQYF.